This T cell receptor beta chain was observed in a study of blood T cell repertoires in COVID-19. Across the whole study: Donors in the United States, Italy and Spain gave samples during acute or convalescent COVID-19. Sample material is recorded as cDNA or gDNA derived from T cells, B-cell-depleted T cells, or PBMCs.

Assay: immunoSEQ multiplex PCR; the TCRdb copy retains only in-frame clones and omits some. This sample carries fewer than 300,000 clones, around 82% of them seen once, and the ten largest clones take 8% to 9.5%. This clone was counted a single time. Germline V lookup: CDR1 LNHDA, CDR2 SQIVND (reference sequence). With 4 bases removed from V and 7 bases from J, the gap between germline ends came to 21 bases. CDR3 size: 16 residues. The genes are TRBV19 and TRBJ2-3, with D possibly matching TRBD2 (6 bases). This TCR was sampled from a woman aged 45 to 65 who had recovered from COVID-19. The specimen sequenced was peripheral blood. For the CDR3, the DNA is TGTGCCAGTAGTACCATCTGGACGGGAGAGGATTATACGCAGTATTTT. Residues: CASSTIWTGEDYTQYF.